This record covers a single TCR beta chain. Here immunoSEQ multiplex PCR was the method, and the copy in TCRdb shows in-frame clones only, minus some. The table lists 200,000 to 250,000 clones, 65% to 80% of them singletons. This record comes from a study of blood T cell repertoires in COVID-19. Germline assignment: CDR1 SGHRS and CDR2 YFSETQ. The CDR3 loop spans 15 amino acids. V lost 5 bases to trimming and J lost 0 bases; unmatched junction nucleotides: 4. The sample consisted of peripheral blood. The TCR originated in a woman between 40 and 55 years old with active or convalescent COVID-19. The V gene is TRBV5-1, the J gene TRBJ2-3, with 9 positions matching TRBD2. CDR3 sequence: CASRRGGQSTDTQYF. As DNA, the CDR3 is TGCGCCAGCAGGCGGGGGGGCCAGAGCACAGATACGCAGTATTTT. Full variable domain (remainder filled in from reference TRBV5-1 and TRBJ2-3): KAGVTQTPRYLIKTRGQQVTLSCSPISGHRSVSWYQQTPGQGLQFLFEYFSETQRNKGNFPGRFSGRQFSNSRSEMNVSTLELGDSALYLCASRRGGQSTDTQYFGPGTRLTVL.